Here is one T cell receptor (beta chain) with its context. The antigen is not known. The data stem from a study of T cell responses to AZD1222 COVID-19 vaccine. The protocol was immunoSEQ multiplex PCR, while the TCRdb copy is restricted to in-frame clones and leaves out a portion. This sample yields more than 100,000 clones, of which about 90% are seen a single time; about 1.5% belongs to the top ten. The CDR3 length is 15 residues. Germline V gene lookup returns CDR1 KGHSH and CDR2 LQKENI. Trimming shortened V by 2 bases and J by 4 bases, and 14 bases separated the two germline ends. Study-wide points: Possibly, clonal diversity was underestimated; donors were largely white British and included more females. Seropositive at baseline were only a handful of AZD1222 recipients.

The TCR sequence derives from an adult in good health. The input for sequencing was peripheral blood, taken on day 0 of AZD1222 vaccination. J is TRBJ1-1 and V is TRBV18; D is unclear. CDR3 sequence reads: CASSPVGSESTEAFF. The CDR3, as DNA: TGTGCCAGCTCACCAGTTGGGAGCGAGAGCACTGAAGCTTTCTTT.